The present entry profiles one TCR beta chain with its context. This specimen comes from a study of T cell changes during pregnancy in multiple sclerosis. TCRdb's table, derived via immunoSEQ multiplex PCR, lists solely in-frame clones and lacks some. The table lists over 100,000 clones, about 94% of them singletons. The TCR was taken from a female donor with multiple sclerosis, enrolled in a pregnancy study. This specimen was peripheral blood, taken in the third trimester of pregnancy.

CDR3 nucleotides: TGTGCCAGCAGCTGGGGCCCGGGCACCGGGGAGCTGTTTTTT. Protein sequence: CASSWGPGTGELFF. The J gene is TRBJ2-2, the V gene TRBV7-3; D might be TRBD1 (5 bases). The CDR3 is made up of 14 amino acids. Trimming shortened V by 4 bases and J by 4 bases, and 10 bases separated the two germline ends. Germline CDR1 is SGHTA and CDR2 is FQGTGA.